One sample yielded the 22 T cell receptor beta chains listed below, sequenced in a study of T cells in Graves' hyperthyroidism and ophthalmopathy. Amplified TCR beta CDR3 regions came from RNA transcripts. When the TCR CDR3 underwent first-round RT-PCR, the HTBI primer set was used. TCRdb independently ran MiXCR on the multiplex PCR reads; one entry per CDR3 protein. The sample carries about 760,000 distinct CDR3 sequences, roughly a third recorded once. The sample taken for sequencing was blood. These receptors all come from a woman in her 40s with Graves' hyperthyroidism.

This clonotype was observed at least ten times. The chain is built from TRBV6-5 and TRBJ2-6, with 9 bases aligning to TRBD1. The CDR3 loop spans 18 amino acids. Germline CDR1 and CDR2: MNHEY and SVGAGI. V was clipped by 2 bases and J by 2 bases; unmatched bases: 7. This CDR3 reads CASSYKGQGITGANVLTF. The CDR3 DNA reads TGTGCCAGCAGTTACAAGGGACAGGGAATCACTGGGGCCAACGTCCTGACTTTC.

This clonotype turned up a few times. The V and J genes are TRBV6-5 and TRBJ1-4, with D possibly TRBD1 on 6 matching bases. Trimming cost V 8 bases and J 0 bases, with 10 bases left between them. CDR1 and CDR2 (germline): MNHEY, SVGAGI. The CDR3 sequence is 14 residues long. The chain's CDR3 is CASGGSATNEKLFF. The CDR3 DNA reads as TGTGCCAGCGGGGGCAGTGCAACTAATGAAAAACTGTTTTTT.

This clonotype was seen a few times. The chain couples TRBV12-3 or TRBV12-4 to TRBJ2-7, with TRBD2 identical over 16 bases. V shed 8 bases, J shed 6 bases, and the junction held 22 bases outside the gene matches. The CDR3 is made up of 20 amino acids. The CDR3 DNA sequence: TGTGCCAGCCAACGCCGGACAGGGACTAGCGGGAGGGCTCTTTTGAGCGAGCAGTACTTC. Protein product: CASQRRTGTSGRALLSEQYF.

This rearrangement joins TRBV5-1 to TRBJ2-2; 8 positions match TRBD2. Trimming cost V 0 bases and J 7 bases; bases outside gene matches: 2. The germline gives CDR1 SGHRS, CDR2 YFSETQ. The CDR3 covers 14 residues. Written as DNA, the CDR3 is TGCGCCAGCAGCTTGGCCGGGACTAGCGGGGAGCTGTTTTTT. Protein: CASSLAGTSGELFF.

This clonotype was counted at least ten times. The chain employs TRBV7-2 and TRBJ2-7; D might be TRBD1 (5 bases). In germline, CDR1 is SGHTA, CDR2 FQGNSA. V was shortened by 4 bases and J by 0 bases, with 13 bases between the two germline ends. The CDR3 spans 15 residues. The CDR3: CASSYTGHPSYEQYF. The CDR3 bases are TGTGCCAGCAGCTATACAGGACATCCCTCCTACGAGCAGTACTTC.

This clonotype was found many times. The DNA of the CDR3 is TGTGCCAGCAGCTTAACTGACGAGCAGTACTTC. It is translated as CASSLTDEQYF. J is TRBJ2-7 and V is TRBV7-2; D gene unclear. CDR1 SGHTA and CDR2 FQGNSA come from the germline V gene. The V and J ends lost 2 bases and 5 bases respectively, with 4 bases between them. This CDR3 region has 11 residues.

The sample holds a few counts of this clonotype. The chain joins TRBV7-3 to TRBJ1-5; tentatively, D is TRBD1 (6 bases). Germline CDR1 and CDR2: SGHTA and FQGTGA. The germline V and J ends were trimmed by 1 base and 1 base, with 11 bases remaining between them. The CDR3 consists of 16 residues. The CDR3 DNA is TGTGCCAGCAGCTTAAGGCCGGACAGAAGCAATCAGCCCCAGCATTTT. Translating it yields CASSLRPDRSNQPQHF. The variable domain in full, with the rest retrieved from reference TRBV7-3 and TRBJ1-5, is GAGVSQTPSNKVTEKGKYVELRCDPISGHTALYWYRQSLGQGPEFLIYFQGTGAADDSGLPNDRFFAVRPEGSVSTLKIQRTERGDSAVYLCASSLRPDRSNQPQHFGDGTRLSIL.

This clonotype was counted only a few times. At one end, the junction sequence differs from germline, possibly due to a read error. The CDR3 protein is CASSPPGNFAEAFF. The CDR3 DNA is TGTGCCAGCAGCCCCCCAGGGAATTTCGCTGAAGCTTTCTTT. This chain joins TRBV5-1 and TRBJ1-1, with a possible D match to TRBD1 (5 bases). Germline loops: CDR1 SGHRS, CDR2 YFSETQ. The CDR3 spans 14 residues.

This clonotype was detected ten times or more. The chain has TRBV29-1 and TRBJ1-2; D gene unclear. Germline loops: CDR1 SQVTM, CDR2 ANQGSEA. The CDR3 is made up of 12 amino acids. V was shortened by 3 bases and J by 4 bases, with 9 bases between the two germline ends. CDR3 nucleotides: TGCAGCGTTGAGGGCGGAACCTATGGCTACACCTTC. It yields the protein CSVEGGTYGYTF.

This clonotype was observed many times. This chain uses TRBV7-2 with TRBJ1-5; no firm D call. CDR1 and CDR2 (germline): SGHTA, FQGNSA. The V end lost 5 bases, the J end lost 5 bases, and 16 bases lay between the germline ends. The CDR3 totals 15 residues. The CDR3 sequence is CASSLWARLDQPQHF. In nucleotides, the CDR3 is TGTGCCAGCAGCCTTTGGGCCAGGTTAGATCAGCCCCAGCATTTT.

The V gene is TRBV6-4, the J gene TRBJ1-5, with D maybe TRBD1 (6 bases). Between the trimmed V and J ends, which lost 2 bases and 3 bases, there was a span of 14 bases. This CDR3 is 16 amino acids long. From germline, CDR1 is MRHNA and CDR2 SNTAGT. CDR3 coding DNA: TGTGCCAGCAGTGACGGGCCCCGGGACAACAATCAGCCCCAGCATTTT. Its translation: CASSDGPRDNNQPQHF.

Many counts were recorded for this clonotype. The chain has TRBV7-6 and TRBJ2-7; 8 bases match TRBD1. Germline CDR1 is SGHVS and CDR2 is FNYEAQ. The CDR3 totals 15 residues. V shed 5 bases and J 2 bases; nucleotides not matched to a gene: 8. CDR3 protein: CASSPLGQGPYEQYF. CDR3 nucleotides: TGTGCCAGCAGCCCTTTAGGACAGGGACCCTACGAGCAGTACTTC. Filled out from reference TRBV7-6 and TRBJ2-7, the complete variable domain reads GAGVSQSPRYKVTKRGQDVALRCDPISGHVSLYWYRQALGQGPEFLTYFNYEAQQDKSGLPNDRFSAERPEGSISTLTIQRTEQRDSAMYRCASSPLGQGPYEQYFGPGTRLTVT.

This clonotype was observed a few times. The chain carries TRBV7-8 and TRBJ1-1, with D possibly TRBD1 on 5 matching bases. V was clipped by 3 bases and J by 7 bases, with 15 bases between them. Germline V gives CDR1 SGHVS, CDR2 FQNEAQ. The CDR3 is 14 amino acids. This chain's CDR3 is CASSFVLGAHEAFF. CDR3 DNA: TGTGCCAGCAGCTTCGTTTTAGGGGCGCATGAAGCTTTCTTT.

Remarks on this clonotype: A much larger clonotype is one base distant, so this may be a read error. V usage is TRBV7-9 and J usage is TRBJ1-4; the match to TRBD1 covers 7 bases. This CDR3 comprises 13 residues. J lost 6 bases, V lost 5 bases, and 3 bases had no gene match. The germline gives CDR1 SEHNR, CDR2 FQNEAQ (reference sequence). In nucleotides, the CDR3 is TGTGCCAGCAGCCGGACAGGCTATGAAAAACTGTTTTTT. Translation: CASSRTGYEKLFF.

This clonotype has a handful of counts. This CDR3 is CASSLAQGKEAFF. The CDR3 DNA sequence: TGTGCCAGCAGCTTAGCTCAGGGGAAGGAGGCTTTCTTT. The V gene is TRBV7-9, the J gene TRBJ1-1; TRBD1 might be the D (6 bases). Germline V gene sequence: CDR1 SEHNR, CDR2 FQNEAQ (reference sequence). Trimming removed 0 bases from V and 11 bases from J, with 13 bases in between. The CDR3 sequence is 13 residues long.

The chain couples TRBV10-1 to TRBJ1-1; 12 bases align to TRBD1. CDR3 length equals 14 residues. V was clipped by 6 bases and J by 9 bases; unmatched bases: 8. The germline V gene encodes CDR1 WNHNN and CDR2 SYGVQD (reference sequence). The CDR3: CASSVGGTGGKAFF. CDR3 bases: TGCGCCAGCAGCGTAGGTGGGACAGGGGGCAAAGCTTTCTTT.

This clonotype was recorded at least ten times. For the CDR3, the DNA is TGTGCCAGCAGCCTTGCGTCCTCCGATTTTTACGAGCAGTACTTC. It translates to CASSLASSDFYEQYF. The chain combines TRBV7-2 with TRBJ2-7, with D hard to call. The CDR3 consists of 15 residues. Germline CDR1 SGHTA, CDR2 FQGNSA. V dropped 5 bases and J dropped 4 bases, with 18 bases sitting between them. Combining the CDR3 with reference TRBV7-2 and TRBJ2-7 gives the whole variable domain GAGVSQSPSNKVTEKGKDVELRCDPISGHTALYWYRQSLGQGLEFLIYFQGNSAPDKSGLPSDRFSAERTGGSVSTLTIQRTQQEDSAVYLCASSLASSDFYEQYFGPGTRLTVT.

This clonotype was detected ten times or more. V is TRBV7-2 and J is TRBJ2-2; the D gene is possibly TRBD1 (5 bases). Between the trimmed V and J ends, which lost 5 bases and 1 base, there was a span of 8 bases. Germline CDR1 and CDR2: SGHTA and FQGNSA. The CDR3 runs to 14 residues. CDR3 residues: CASSPDRNTGELFF. CDR3 bases: TGTGCCAGCAGCCCCGACAGGAACACCGGGGAGCTGTTTTTT.

Comment on this clonotype: Because it lacks the conserved phenylalanine or tryptophan at the end, this CDR3 is likely a read error. The chain carries TRBV12-3 or TRBV12-4 and TRBJ2-2; 7 nucleotides agree with TRBD1. This CDR3 contains 14 residues. The V and J ends lost 4 bases and 6 bases, in that order; junction bases with no gene match: 5. CDR3 in DNA: TGTGCCAGCAGTTACTGGCAGGGGGCCGGGGAGCTGTTTCTT. Residues: CASSYWQGAGELFL.

The chain employs TRBV5-4 and TRBJ1-1; D remains unclear. V gave up 0 bases and J gave up 2 bases, with 11 bases separating them. Germline V gene lookup returns CDR1 SGHNT and CDR2 YYREEE (reference sequence). The CDR3 consists of 15 residues. CDR3: CASSLGQNDNTEAFF. The CDR3 DNA sequence: TGTGCCAGCAGCTTGGGCCAGAACGATAACACTGAAGCTTTCTTT.

The chain joins TRBV4-3 to TRBJ1-1; D gene uncertain. This CDR3 comprises 14 residues. CDR1 LGHNA and CDR2 YSLEER come from the germline V gene. V lost 0 bases to trimming and J lost 6 bases, with 11 bases between them. The CDR3 reads CASSQDTVYAEAFF. Written as DNA, the CDR3 is TGCGCCAGCAGCCAAGATACGGTGTACGCTGAAGCTTTCTTT.

This clonotype has just a few counts. The V gene is TRBV6-5, the J gene TRBJ2-5, with D tentatively TRBD1 or TRBD2 (5 bases each). This CDR3 comprises 16 residues. V was shortened by 2 bases and J by 2 bases, with 15 bases between the two germline ends. CDR1 and CDR2 from the germline V gene are MNHEY and SVGAGI. The CDR3 nucleotides are TGTGCCAGCAGTTACCCACTAGGACAAAATCAAGAGACCCAGTACTTC. Translated, it gives CASSYPLGQNQETQYF.